The 3 T cell receptor beta chains in this list originate from one sample, sequenced in a study of blood T cell repertoires in COVID-19. Sequenced by immunoSEQ multiplex PCR; TCRdb stores in-frame clones only, minus some. The table has 70,000 or so clones, over 75% seen once; the top ten hold about 5.1%. The sample consisted of peripheral blood. The origin of the receptors is a woman aged 18-35 years with acute or convalescent COVID-19.

The V and J genes are TRBV3-1 (or the pseudogene TRBV3-2) and TRBJ2-6, with D possibly being TRBD2 (6 bases). V was pared by 4 bases and J by 4 bases, with 11 bases between. The CDR3 loop spans 15 amino acids. CDR1 is LGHDT and CDR2 is YNNKEL in the germline V gene (reference sequence). The DNA of the CDR3 is TGTGCCAGCAGCCGGGGTGCGGGGGGGGCCAACGTCCTGACTTTC. Amino acid sequence: CASSRGAGGANVLTF.

Details on this clone: At the DNA level, this CDR3 is encoded by other sequences in the same sample as well. V and J are TRBV27 and TRBJ1-2; a possible D gene is TRBD1 (5 bases). Germline V CDR1 and CDR2: MNHEY, SMNVEV (reference sequence). This CDR3 is built from 13 residues. V was pared by 2 bases and J by 7 bases, with 11 bases between. CDR3 amino acids: CASSLAGRGGYTF. The CDR3 DNA sequence: TGTGCCAGCAGTTTAGCAGGAAGGGGTGGCTACACCTTC.

The rearrangement uses TRBV6-1 and TRBJ2-4, with TRBD2 identical over 9 bases. This CDR3 spans 14 amino acids. V trimming: 3 bases; J trimming: 9 bases; junction bases outside the gene matches: 6. Germline-derived CDR1 and CDR2 are MNHNS and SASEGT. CDR3 sequence: CASSDRAGGSIQYF. As DNA, the CDR3 is TGTGCCAGCAGTGATCGTGCGGGAGGGTCCATTCAGTACTTC.